The 29 T cell receptor beta chains below were found in one sample sequenced in a study of T-cell memory formation after mild COVID-19 (dated by TCRdb to the early 2020s). The library was made by 5' RACE. Sequencer: Illumina NovaSeq 6000. TCRdb reran the public reads through fastp at Q25 and MiXCR, keeping productive beta chains. Rows merge per CDR3 protein into single entries with the most common DNA and genes. The sample profile shows about 430,000 distinct CDR3 sequences; more than 15% of them were found once. The ten biggest clones cover about 22% of the sample. Sequencing was performed on PBMCs or a T cell subset sorted from them (not recorded which). These TCRs come from a man in his late teens or twenties who had mild COVID-19 (a few samples of this study predate the infection). The sample titles of this study are shuffled in the database, so cell type and time point are left out; the donor was told from shared clones.

The table lists this clonotype with many counts. The J gene is TRBJ2-6, the V gene TRBV12-3 or TRBV12-4; D is possibly TRBD1 (5 bases). Trimming left V 2 bases short and J 13 bases short, with 18 bases between. The CDR3 covers 15 residues. The CDR3 region has the DNA TGTGCCAGCAGTTTAATGTGGGGCCCCCTTCCGGTCCTGACTTTC. Amino acid sequence: CASSLMWGPLPVLTF.

The chain combines TRBV11-2 with TRBJ1-2; 8 nucleotides align to TRBD1. J was trimmed by 7 bases and V by 1 base; bases with no gene match: 5. Germline lookup yields CDR1 SGHAT and CDR2 FQNNGV. The CDR3 contains 14 residues. CDR3 sequence reads: CASSLASTGVGYTF. Written as DNA, the CDR3 is TGTGCCAGCAGCTTAGCTTCGACAGGGGTTGGCTACACCTTC. The variable domain in full, completed from reference TRBV11-2 and TRBJ1-2, reads EAGVAQSPRYKIIEKRQSVAFWCNPISGHATLYWYQQILGQGPKLLIQFQNNGVVDDSQLPKDRFSAERLKGVDSTLKIQPAKLEDSAVYLCASSLASTGVGYTFGSGTRLTVV.

In this sample, this clonotype turned up a few times. This rearrangement joins TRBV11-1 to TRBJ2-1, with D unclear. This CDR3 contains 12 residues. The germline V and J ends were trimmed by 2 bases and 9 bases, with 8 bases remaining between them. CDR1 and CDR2 (germline): SGHAT, FQDESV (reference sequence). The CDR3 DNA reads TGTGCCAGCAGCTTATCTTCAGTTGAGCAGTTCTTC. It is translated as CASSLSSVEQFF. The whole variable domain, filled in from reference TRBV11-1 and TRBJ2-1, reads EAEVAQSPRYKITEKSQAVAFWCDPISGHATLYWYRQILGQGPELLVQFQDESVVDDSQLPKDRFSAERLKGVDSTLKIQPAELGDSAMYLCASSLSSVEQFFGPGTRLTVL.

This clonotype was seen only a few times. This chain links TRBV15 with TRBJ2-7; D is perhaps TRBD1 (5 bases). In germline, CDR1 is LNHNV, CDR2 YYDKDF (reference sequence). The CDR3 has 16 amino acids. With 1 base removed from V and 7 bases from J, the gap between germline ends came to 20 bases. CDR3 coding DNA: TGTGCCACCAGCAGAGGAACAGGCAAGATCTCGGGTGAGCAGTACTTC. Protein: CATSRGTGKISGEQYF.

The chain recombines TRBV20-1 with TRBJ1-5; D is uncertain. CDR1 is DFQATT and CDR2 is SNEGSKA in the germline V gene (reference sequence). V lost 1 base and J 0 bases, leaving 7 bases between the germline ends. CDR3 size: 14 residues. CDR3 sequence (DNA): TGCAGTGCTAGAGGATCTTATAGCAATCAGCCCCAGCATTTT. Protein product: CSARGSYSNQPQHF.

This clonotype has only a few counts. This chain connects TRBV5-1 to TRBJ2-1; TRBD2 aligns across 7 bases. Unmatched junction bases numbered 5, after V lost 0 bases and J lost 5 bases. This CDR3 is 15 amino acids long. Looked up from germline, CDR1 is SGHRS and CDR2 is YFSETQ. CDR3: CASSLVERGNNEQFF. For the CDR3, the DNA is TGCGCCAGCAGCTTGGTCGAGCGGGGTAACAATGAGCAGTTCTTC.

This clonotype was detected only a few times. V is TRBV3-1 and J is TRBJ2-3, with D uncertain. With 2 bases removed from V and 4 bases from J, the gap between germline ends came to 13 bases. Germline CDR1 and CDR2: LGHDT and YNNKEL (reference sequence). The CDR3 consists of 15 residues. The CDR3 DNA follows: TGTGCCAGCAGCCAAACGTACTACGGATCAGATACGCAGTATTTT. This encodes CASSQTYYGSDTQYF.

This clonotype was seen repeatedly, ten times or more. The chain is built from TRBV2 and TRBJ2-7, with D hard to call. The CDR3 covers 15 residues. The germline CDR1 and CDR2 sequences are SNHLY and FYNNEI. Deletions cut 1 base from V and 5 bases from J, with 15 bases between. The CDR3 DNA is TGTGCCAGCAGTGAAGAAAGAATGCGATTCGACGAGCAGTACGTC. Its protein is CASSEERMRFDEQYV.

This clonotype was counted a few times. The V and J genes are TRBV4-3 and TRBJ2-3; tentatively, D is TRBD1 or TRBD2 (6 bases each). In germline, CDR1 is LGHNA, CDR2 YSLEER. This CDR3 has 15 residues. With 1 base removed from V and 6 bases from J, the gap between germline ends came to 14 bases. The CDR3 sequence: CASSQVIGGPDTQYF. The CDR3 DNA sequence: TGCGCCAGCAGCCAAGTTATCGGGGGCCCCGATACGCAGTATTTT.

This sequence joins TRBV20-1 and TRBJ2-1; D perhaps matches TRBD1 (5 bases). The CDR3 contains 15 residues. Trimming removed 5 bases from V and 3 bases from J, with 17 bases in between. CDR1 is DFQATT, CDR2 SNEGSKA, per germline (reference sequence). Here the CDR3 reads CSARTGVRSYNEQFF. CDR3 DNA sequence: TGCAGTGCTCGTACAGGCGTGCGGAGCTACAATGAGCAGTTCTTC.

This clonotype was detected a few times. The V and J genes are TRBV20-1 and TRBJ2-7, with 9 positions matching TRBD2. This CDR3 has 17 amino acids. Trimming cost V 0 bases and J 4 bases; bases outside gene matches: 13. CDR1 and CDR2 from the germline V gene are DFQATT and SNEGSKA (reference sequence). CDR3 bases: TGCAGTGCTAGAGATAACCAGCGGGGGGCCCTACCTTACGAGCAGTACGTC. This encodes CSARDNQRGALPYEQYV.

The CDR3 DNA sequence: TGTGCCAGCAGCCGAGGGACGGGCACAGATACGCAGTATTTT. Its translation is CASSRGTGTDTQYF. The rearrangement joins TRBV7-2 to TRBJ2-3; D assignment may be TRBD1 or TRBD2 (5 bases each). Germline V gene lookup returns CDR1 SGHTA and CDR2 FQGNSA. This CDR3 is built from 14 residues. V lost 5 bases and J lost 1, with 10 bases in between.

Only a few counts were recorded for this clonotype. The gene calls are TRBV7-8 and TRBJ1-1; TRBD1 is a possible D gene (5 bases). This CDR3 region has 17 residues. Trimming removed 1 base from V and 0 bases from J, with 15 bases in between. Germline V gene sequence: CDR1 SGHVS, CDR2 FQNEAQ. The CDR3 coding sequence is TGTGCCAGCAGCTTAGTGGGACTTACGGTAGTGAACACTGAAGCTTTCTTT. It translates to CASSLVGLTVVNTEAFF.

The chain couples TRBV20-1 to TRBJ2-5, with 9 bases matching TRBD1. V lost 5 bases, J lost 7 bases, and 11 bases stayed unmatched. The germline gives CDR1 DFQATT, CDR2 SNEGSKA (reference sequence). CDR3 length: 14 residues. DNA of the CDR3: TGCAGTGCTGGGGGCCGACAGGGGGTAGGGACCCAGTACTTC. Translating it yields CSAGGRQGVGTQYF.

J is TRBJ2-5 and V is TRBV4-3; TRBD1 aligns across 8 bases. Per the germline V gene, CDR1 is LGHNA and CDR2 is YSLEER. V lost 1 base to trimming and J lost 9 bases; unmatched junction nucleotides: 7. There are 14 residues in the CDR3. Here the CDR3 reads CASSQARGRMAQYF. DNA for the CDR3: TGCGCCAGCAGCCAAGCCAGGGGGCGAATGGCCCAGTACTTC.

V and J are TRBV20-1 and TRBJ2-1; D gene unclear. Germline V gene lookup returns CDR1 DFQATT and CDR2 SNEGSKA (reference sequence). This CDR3 contains 13 residues. Trimming cost V 6 bases and J 0 bases, with 9 bases left between them. CDR3 nucleotides: TGCAGTGCGCAGCCTAGCTCCTACAATGAGCAGTTCTTC. Its protein is CSAQPSSYNEQFF.

This clonotype has a handful of counts. The chain combines TRBV11-2 with TRBJ2-7, with 8 bases identical to TRBD2. V dropped 8 bases and J dropped 6; count of bases not matched to a gene: 6. The CDR3 is 12 residues long. Germline V gene data show CDR1 as SGHAT and CDR2 as FQNNGV. In DNA form, the CDR3 reads TGTGCCAGCTCCGGGGGGGGCCTCGAGCAGTACTTC. Its translation is CASSGGGLEQYF.

V gene TRBV4-1 combines with J gene TRBJ2-3, with TRBD2 as a possible D gene (7 bases). This CDR3 has 16 amino acids. The germline V gene has CDR1 MGHRA and CDR2 YSYEKL. V dropped 1 base and J dropped 9 bases, with 20 bases sitting between them. The DNA for the CDR3 is TGCGCCAGCAGCCAAGCCGAGGCGGGGGCCGCGTGGACGCAGTATTTT. Protein product: CASSQAEAGAAWTQYF.

This clonotype was seen only a few times. The chain is built from TRBV19 and TRBJ2-1; D gene uncertain. The CDR3 consists of 13 residues. V gave up 3 bases and J gave up 4 bases, with 7 bases separating them. Looked up from germline, CDR1 is LNHDA and CDR2 is SQIVND (reference sequence). The DNA for the CDR3 is TGTGCCAGTAGTATCGCTCCATACAATGAGCAGTTCTTC. Its protein is CASSIAPYNEQFF.

V gene TRBV5-6 combines with J gene TRBJ1-1; D ambiguous. The CDR3 is 12 amino acids. Trimming stripped 0 bases from V and 7 bases from J, with 7 bases between. Germline CDR1 reads SGHDT; CDR2 reads YYEEEE. The CDR3 loop reads CASSLAANEAFF. Here the CDR3 DNA reads TGTGCCAGCAGCTTGGCCGCTAATGAAGCTTTCTTT.

This clonotype was picked up many times. This chain connects TRBV6-4 to TRBJ2-3; maybe TRBD2 (7 bases). The CDR3 has 14 amino acids. Deletions cut 3 bases from V and 4 bases from J, with 11 bases between. Germline V lookup: CDR1 MRHNA, CDR2 SNTAGT. The CDR3 DNA reads TGTGCCAGCAGTGAAGAGGGGGGGCCAGATACGCAGTATTTT. Translating gives CASSEEGGPDTQYF.

The rearrangement links TRBV5-1 to TRBJ2-1; D call uncertain. The CDR3 is 14 residues long. V was clipped by 3 bases and J by 6 bases, with 13 bases between them. CDR1 and CDR2 from the germline V gene are SGHRS and YFSETQ. The CDR3 nucleotides read TGCGCCAGCAGCTCCCGACCCCCTGGCAATGAGCAGTTCTTC. It translates to CASSSRPPGNEQFF.

The chain couples TRBV4-2 to TRBJ1-4; D is possibly TRBD1 (6 bases). The germline V gene encodes CDR1 LGHNA and CDR2 YNFKEQ. This CDR3 is built from 15 residues. V was clipped by 4 bases and J by 7 bases, with 16 bases between them. The CDR3 loop reads CASSPSYRESEKLFF. The CDR3 DNA follows: TGTGCCAGCAGCCCCTCGTACAGGGAGAGTGAAAAACTGTTTTTT.

This chain's CDR3 is CASRQSITGELFF. In nucleotides, the CDR3 is TGTGCCAGCAGACAGTCCATCACCGGGGAGCTGTTTTTT. This chain connects TRBV28 to TRBJ2-2, with D unclear. CDR3 length: 13 amino acids. Germline CDR1 reads MDHEN; CDR2 reads SYDVKM. Trimming removed 6 bases at V and 4 bases at J, with 9 bases between.

This clonotype appeared a few times. V gene TRBV20-1 combines with J gene TRBJ2-5; D is unresolved. The germline gives CDR1 DFQATT, CDR2 SNEGSKA (reference sequence). Trimming removed 2 bases from V and 5 bases from J, with 3 bases in between. This CDR3 has 10 residues. Written as DNA, the CDR3 is TGCAGTGCTAGACGGGAGACCCAGTACTTC. It specifies CSARRETQYF.

This clonotype was seen only a few times. This sequence joins TRBV5-1 and TRBJ2-3; the D gene is possibly TRBD2 (5 bases). The CDR3 loop spans 16 amino acids. CDR1 SGHRS and CDR2 YFSETQ come from the germline V gene. The V end was cut by 0 bases, the J end by 3 bases, with 14 bases between. The CDR3 coding sequence is TGCGCCAGCAGCTTGGCCTCGCGAGCGGAAACAGATACGCAGTATTTT. As protein: CASSLASRAETDTQYF.

The table lists this clonotype with a few counts. The rearrangement links TRBV13 to TRBJ2-5, with 9 nucleotides matching TRBD1. The germline V gene encodes CDR1 PRHDT and CDR2 FYEKMQ (reference sequence). V was clipped by 5 bases and J by 5 bases; unmatched bases: 12. This CDR3 is 16 amino acids long. The CDR3 DNA is TGTGCCAGCAGCCCAGGTCGGGACAGGGAAGGGGAGACCCAGTACTTC. Protein sequence: CASSPGRDREGETQYF. Looking up the rest from reference TRBV13 and TRBJ2-5 gives the full variable domain: AAGVIQSPRHLIKEKRETATLKCYPIPRHDTVYWYQQGPGQDPQFLISFYEKMQSDKGSIPDRFSAQQFSDYHSELNMSSLELGDSALYFCASSPGRDREGETQYFGPGTRLLVL.

The chain links TRBV20-1 to TRBJ1-5; D is undetermined. Trimming cost V 1 base and J 3 bases, with 10 bases left between them. CDR3 length equals 14 residues. Looked up from germline, CDR1 is DFQATT and CDR2 is SNEGSKA (reference sequence). The CDR3 is CSARGSAPNQPQHF. CDR3 nucleotide sequence: TGCAGTGCTAGAGGGTCGGCGCCCAATCAGCCCCAGCATTTT.

This clonotype has only a few counts. The V and J genes are TRBV20-1 and TRBJ2-2; 7 positions agree with TRBD2. The CDR3 length is 16 residues. Germline assignment: CDR1 DFQATT and CDR2 SNEGSKA (reference sequence). J lost 0 bases, V lost 3 bases, and 7 bases had no gene match. The CDR3 protein is CSASGGSRANTGELFF. The CDR3, as DNA: TGCAGTGCTAGCGGGGGGTCCCGCGCGAACACCGGGGAGCTGTTTTTT.